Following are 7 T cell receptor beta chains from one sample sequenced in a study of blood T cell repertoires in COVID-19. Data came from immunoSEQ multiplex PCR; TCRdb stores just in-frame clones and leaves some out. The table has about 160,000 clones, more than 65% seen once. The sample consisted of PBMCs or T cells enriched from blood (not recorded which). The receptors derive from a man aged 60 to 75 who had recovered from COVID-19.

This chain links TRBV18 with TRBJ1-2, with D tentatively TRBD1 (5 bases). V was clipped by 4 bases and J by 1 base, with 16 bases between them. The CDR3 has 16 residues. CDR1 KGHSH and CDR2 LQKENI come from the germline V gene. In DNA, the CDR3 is TGTGCCAGCTCACTGGAACAGGTGCGGAATAACTATGGCTACACCTTC. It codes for CASSLEQVRNNYGYTF. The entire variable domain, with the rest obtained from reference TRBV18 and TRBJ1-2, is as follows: NAGVMQNPRHLVRRRGQEARLRCSPMKGHSHVYWYRQLPEEGLKFMVYLQKENIIDESGMPKERFSAEFPKEGPSILRIQQVVRGDSAAYFCASSLEQVRNNYGYTFGSGTRLTVV.

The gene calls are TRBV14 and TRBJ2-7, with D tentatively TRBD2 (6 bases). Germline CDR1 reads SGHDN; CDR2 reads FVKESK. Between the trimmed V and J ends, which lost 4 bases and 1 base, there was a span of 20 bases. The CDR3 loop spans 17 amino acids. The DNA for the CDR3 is TGTGCCAGCAGCCTTTTGTCCGGGAGAATGGGGTCCTACGAGCAGTACTTC. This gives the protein CASSLLSGRMGSYEQYF.

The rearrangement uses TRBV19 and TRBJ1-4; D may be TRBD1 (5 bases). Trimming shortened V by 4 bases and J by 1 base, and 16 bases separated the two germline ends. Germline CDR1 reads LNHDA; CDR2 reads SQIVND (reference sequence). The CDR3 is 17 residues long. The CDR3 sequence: CASSTGVQGVTNEKLFF. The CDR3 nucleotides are TGTGCCAGTAGTACCGGAGTCCAGGGCGTAACTAATGAAAAACTGTTTTTT.

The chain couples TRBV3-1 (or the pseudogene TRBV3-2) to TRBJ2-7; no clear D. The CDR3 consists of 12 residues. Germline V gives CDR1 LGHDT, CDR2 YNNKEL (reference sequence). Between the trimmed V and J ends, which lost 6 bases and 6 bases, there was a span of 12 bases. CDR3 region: CASSRVLSEQYF. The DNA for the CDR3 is TGTGCCAGCAGTCGGGTCCTCTCCGAGCAGTACTTC.

CDR3 sequence (DNA): TGTGCCAGCAGTTTGGGCGGGGGAAATTACAATGAGCAGTTCTTC. Translating it yields CASSLGGGNYNEQFF. The genes are TRBV28 and TRBJ2-1, with 7 bases identical to TRBD2. V lost 3 bases to trimming and J lost 4 bases; unmatched junction nucleotides: 6. This CDR3 comprises 15 residues. Germline loops: CDR1 MDHEN, CDR2 SYDVKM.

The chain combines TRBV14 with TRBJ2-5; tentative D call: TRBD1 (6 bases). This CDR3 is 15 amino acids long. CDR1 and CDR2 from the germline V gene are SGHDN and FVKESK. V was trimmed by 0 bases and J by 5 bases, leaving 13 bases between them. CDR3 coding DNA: TGTGCCAGCAGCCAAGAGGCGTACAGGGTGGAGACCCAGTACTTC. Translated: CASSQEAYRVETQYF.

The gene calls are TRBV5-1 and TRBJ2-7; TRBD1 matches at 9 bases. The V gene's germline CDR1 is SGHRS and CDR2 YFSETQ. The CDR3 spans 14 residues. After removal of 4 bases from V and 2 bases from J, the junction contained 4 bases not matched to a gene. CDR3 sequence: CASSPRTGAYEQYF. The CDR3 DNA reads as TGCGCCAGCAGCCCTAGGACAGGGGCCTACGAGCAGTACTTC.